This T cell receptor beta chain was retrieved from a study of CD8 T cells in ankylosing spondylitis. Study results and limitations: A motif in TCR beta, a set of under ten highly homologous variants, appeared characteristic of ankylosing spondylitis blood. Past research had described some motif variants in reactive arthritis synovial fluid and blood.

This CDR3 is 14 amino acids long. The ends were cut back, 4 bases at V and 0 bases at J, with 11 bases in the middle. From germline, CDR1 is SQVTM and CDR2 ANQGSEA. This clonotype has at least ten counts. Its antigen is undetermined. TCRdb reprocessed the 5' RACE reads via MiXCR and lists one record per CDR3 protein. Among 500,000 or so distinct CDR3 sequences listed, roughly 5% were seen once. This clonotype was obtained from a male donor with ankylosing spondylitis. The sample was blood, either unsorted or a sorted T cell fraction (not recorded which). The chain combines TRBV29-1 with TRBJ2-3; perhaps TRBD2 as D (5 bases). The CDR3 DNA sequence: TGCAGCGTTGGGTTAGGACTTAGCACAGATACGCAGTATTTT. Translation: CSVGLGLSTDTQYF.